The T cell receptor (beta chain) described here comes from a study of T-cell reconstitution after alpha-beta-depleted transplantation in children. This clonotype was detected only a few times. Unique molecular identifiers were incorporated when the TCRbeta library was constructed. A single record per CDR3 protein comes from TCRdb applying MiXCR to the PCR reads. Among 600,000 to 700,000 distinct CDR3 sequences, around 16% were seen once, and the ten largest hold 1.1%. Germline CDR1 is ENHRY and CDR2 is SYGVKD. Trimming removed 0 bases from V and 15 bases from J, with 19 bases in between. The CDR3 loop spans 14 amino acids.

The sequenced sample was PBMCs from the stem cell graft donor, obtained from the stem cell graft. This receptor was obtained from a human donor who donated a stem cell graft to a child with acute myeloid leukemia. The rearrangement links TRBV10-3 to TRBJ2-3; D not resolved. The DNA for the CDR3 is TGTGCCATCAGTGAGTCGGCCGCACTACCCGGCCAATATTTT. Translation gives CAISESAALPGQYF.